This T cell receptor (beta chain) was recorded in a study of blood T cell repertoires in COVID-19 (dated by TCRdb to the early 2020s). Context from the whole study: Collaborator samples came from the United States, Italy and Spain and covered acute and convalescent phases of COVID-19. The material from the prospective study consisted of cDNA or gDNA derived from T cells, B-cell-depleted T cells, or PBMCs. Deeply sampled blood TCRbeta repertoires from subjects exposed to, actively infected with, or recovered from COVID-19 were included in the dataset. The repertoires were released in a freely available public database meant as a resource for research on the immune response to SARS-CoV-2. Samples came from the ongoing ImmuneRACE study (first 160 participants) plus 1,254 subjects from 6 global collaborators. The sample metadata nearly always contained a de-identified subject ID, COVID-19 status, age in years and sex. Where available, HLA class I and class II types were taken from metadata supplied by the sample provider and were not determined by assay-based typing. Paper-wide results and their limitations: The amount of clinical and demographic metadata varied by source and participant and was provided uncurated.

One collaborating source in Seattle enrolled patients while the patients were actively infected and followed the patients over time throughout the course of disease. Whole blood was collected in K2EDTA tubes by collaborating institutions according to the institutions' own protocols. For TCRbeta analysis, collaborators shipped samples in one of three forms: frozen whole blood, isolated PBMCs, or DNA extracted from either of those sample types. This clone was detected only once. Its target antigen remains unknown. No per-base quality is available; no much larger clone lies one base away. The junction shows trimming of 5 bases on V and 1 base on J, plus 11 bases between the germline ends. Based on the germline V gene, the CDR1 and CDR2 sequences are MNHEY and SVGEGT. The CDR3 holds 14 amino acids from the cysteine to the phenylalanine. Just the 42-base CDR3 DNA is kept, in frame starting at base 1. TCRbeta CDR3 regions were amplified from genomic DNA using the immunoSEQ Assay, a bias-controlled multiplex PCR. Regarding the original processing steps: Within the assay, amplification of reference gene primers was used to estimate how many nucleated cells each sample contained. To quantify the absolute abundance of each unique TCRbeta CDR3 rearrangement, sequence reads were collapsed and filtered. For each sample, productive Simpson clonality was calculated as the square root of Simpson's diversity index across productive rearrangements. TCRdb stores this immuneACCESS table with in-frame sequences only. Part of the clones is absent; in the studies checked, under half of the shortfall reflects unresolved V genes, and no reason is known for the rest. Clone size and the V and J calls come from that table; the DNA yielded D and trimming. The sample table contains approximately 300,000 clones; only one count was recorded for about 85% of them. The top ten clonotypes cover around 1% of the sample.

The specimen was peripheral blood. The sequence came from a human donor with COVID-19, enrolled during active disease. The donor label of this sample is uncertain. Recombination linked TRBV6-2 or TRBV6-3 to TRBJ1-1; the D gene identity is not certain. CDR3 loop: CASSPSRGNTEAFF. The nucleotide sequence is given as TGTGCCAGCAGTCCCAGTCGTGGGAACACTGAAGCTTTCTTT.